The clone carrying this T cell receptor beta chain occurred a few times. Its antigen is not identified. The record originates from a study of CD8 T cells in ankylosing spondylitis. This CDR3 region has 14 residues. V was pared by 10 bases and J by 5 bases, with 15 bases between. In germline, CDR1 is ENHRY, CDR2 SYGVKD. The study's findings and limits: What appeared characteristic of ankylosing spondylitis blood was a TCR beta motif of fewer than ten highly homologous variants. Past studies reported some motif variants in reactive arthritis synovial fluid and blood. There was reportedly significant enrichment of clones that were disease-linked in matched ankylosing spondylitis synovial fluid. As for the disease-linked clones, they showed a CD8+ phenotype and occurred at relatively low frequencies in peripheral blood.

TCRdb called the 5' RACE reads again in MiXCR, with one record for every CDR3 protein. This repertoire shows 400,000 or so distinct CDR3 sequences, 20% to 30% found once; its top ten account for about 0.89%. V and J are TRBV10-3 and TRBJ1-6; tentatively, D is TRBD1 (5 bases). Sequencing input: blood, either unsorted or a sorted T cell fraction (not recorded which). The origin of this receptor is a male donor with ankylosing spondylitis. CDR3 sequence reads: CATCRDGNNSPLHF. The CDR3 nucleotides read TGTGCCACCTGCCGGGACGGGAATAATTCACCCCTCCACTTT.